The 5 T cell receptor beta chains below all came from one sample that was sequenced in a study of blood T cell repertoires in COVID-19. Libraries were prepared by immunoSEQ multiplex PCR; TCRdb keeps only in-frame clonotypes and omits some of them. The sample comprises about 140,000 clones, 70% to 80% of which are singletons, and roughly 9% rests with the top ten. What was sequenced was peripheral blood. These receptors were obtained from a woman aged 45-65 years with active or convalescent COVID-19.

The chain joins TRBV27 to TRBJ1-4; D may be TRBD1 (6 bases). Trimming cost V 0 bases and J 5 bases, with 10 bases left between them. The CDR3 contains 15 residues. Germline CDR1 and CDR2: MNHEY and SMNVEV (reference sequence). The CDR3 sequence: CASSLSRGRNEKLFF. CDR3 sequence (DNA): TGTGCCAGCAGTTTATCCAGGGGAAGAAATGAAAAACTGTTTTTT.

This sequence joins TRBV7-3 and TRBJ1-4; a possible D gene is TRBD1 (6 bases). Between the trimmed V and J ends, which lost 5 bases and 1 base, there was a span of 11 bases. Germline values: CDR1 SGHTA, CDR2 FQGTGA. CDR3 length equals 15 residues. Here the CDR3 DNA reads TGTGCCAGCAGCCGAGAAGGGGGAACTAATGAAAAACTGTTTTTT. Its translation: CASSREGGTNEKLFF.

The chain joins TRBV7-3 to TRBJ2-1, with 9 positions matching TRBD1. The V gene end was trimmed by 6 bases and the J gene end by 7 bases; junction bases not matched to a gene: 4. Germline V CDR1 and CDR2: SGHTA, FQGTGA. CDR3 length: 13 amino acids. CDR3 region: CASSFDRGNEQFF. Here the CDR3 DNA reads TGTGCCAGCAGTTTCGACAGGGGGAATGAGCAGTTCTTC.

The chain recombines TRBV19 with TRBJ1-2; D is perhaps TRBD1 (5 bases). Germline V CDR1 and CDR2: LNHDA, SQIVND (reference sequence). V was cut by 4 bases and J by 6 bases, with 9 bases left in between. The CDR3 contains 12 residues. In DNA, the CDR3 is TGTGCCAGTAGTACAGGGTGGGATGGCTACACCTTC. Its translation is CASSTGWDGYTF.

J is TRBJ1-2 and V is TRBV12-3 or TRBV12-4; D unclear. Trimming removed 0 bases from V and 8 bases from J, with 7 bases in between. The CDR3 is made up of 12 amino acids. CDR3 DNA sequence: TGTGCCAGCAGTTTAGCGACTGAGGGCTACACCTTC. Protein: CASSLATEGYTF.